The clone carrying this T cell receptor (beta chain) was seen at least ten times. Germline V gene lookup returns CDR1 LGHDT and CDR2 YNNKEL (reference sequence). V dropped 0 bases and J dropped 10 bases, with 13 bases sitting between them. The length of the CDR3 is 14 residues. The entry originates in a study of read filtering for tumor transcriptome and immune sequencing. Study in general: After DNase treatment, RNA was made into whole-transcriptome libraries.

This library used roughly 400 ng RNA and molecular barcoded adaptors spanning alpha/delta and beta/gamma chains. TCRdb recomputed calls from the reads with MiXCR, one row per CDR3 protein. The data contain over 45,000 distinct CDR3 sequences, roughly a fifth of them seen just once; the ten biggest clones take up 30% to 45%. V usage is TRBV3-1 and J usage is TRBJ2-1; D is tentatively TRBD1 or TRBD2 (7 bases each). The sample comprised a population of CD138-negative cells sorted from bone marrow. The origin of this receptor is a donor aged 40 or over with multiple myeloma. CDR3 in amino acids: CASSQDVQGGEQFF. Here the CDR3 DNA reads TGTGCCAGCAGCCAAGACGTCCAGGGGGGGGAGCAGTTCTTC.